Shown below are 14 T cell receptor beta chains from a single sample sequenced in a study of T-cell reconstitution after alpha-beta-depleted transplantation in children. Preparation of the TCRbeta library was carried out with unique molecular identifiers. One entry per CDR3 protein, called by TCRdb with MiXCR from the PCR reads. The table has a few hundred thousand distinct CDR3 sequences, about 8.8% seen once. Sample: PBMCs from the stem cell graft donor, taken from the stem cell graft. The source is a human donor who donated a stem cell graft to a child with SCID.

In its sample, this clonotype was seen many times. The CDR3 is CASSLGHGLPGGYTF. For the CDR3, the DNA is TGTGCCAGCAGCTTAGGCCACGGACTGCCGGGTGGCTACACCTTC. This rearrangement joins TRBV7-9 to TRBJ1-2, with D hard to call. The CDR3 spans 15 residues. The ends were cut back, 1 base at V and 7 bases at J, with 16 bases in the middle. CDR1 and CDR2 from the germline V gene are SEHNR and FQNEAQ (reference sequence).

This clonotype has ten or more counts. The chain combines TRBV20-1 with TRBJ2-7; TRBD1 matches at 11 bases. The CDR3 has 14 residues. Losses at the gene ends were 3 bases for V and 4 bases for J; bases not matched to a gene: 5. Germline CDR1 is DFQATT and CDR2 is SNEGSKA (reference sequence). DNA of the CDR3: TGCAGTGCTAGCCGTGGGACAGGGGGGTACGAGCAGTACTTC. Translating it yields CSASRGTGGYEQYF.

There are many counts of this clonotype. The chain combines TRBV20-1 with TRBJ1-1, with 10 positions matching TRBD1. From germline, CDR1 is DFQATT and CDR2 SNEGSKA (reference sequence). V was pared by 2 bases and J by 0 bases, with 6 bases of the junction left unmatched. CDR3 length: 16 amino acids. The CDR3 region is CSARTGTGVMNTEAFF. Here the CDR3 DNA reads TGCAGTGCTAGAACCGGGACAGGGGTAATGAACACTGAAGCTTTCTTT.

This clonotype was found many times. J is TRBJ2-5 and V is TRBV29-1, with 9 positions matching TRBD1. The CDR3 is 15 residues long. The J segment lost 4 bases and the V segment lost 4 bases, leaving 10 bases of the junction unmatched. The germline CDR1 and CDR2 sequences are SQVTM and ANQGSEA. CDR3 in amino acids: CSVAATGQGRETQYF. As DNA, the CDR3 is TGCAGCGTTGCGGCAACAGGACAGGGGAGAGAGACCCAGTACTTC.

Many counts were recorded for this clonotype. The chain uses TRBV12-3 or TRBV12-4 and TRBJ2-7, with a weak D call TRBD1 (6 bases). The CDR3 has 14 residues. Trimming removed 5 bases at V and 2 bases at J, with 13 bases between. The CDR3 nucleotides are TGTGCCAGCAGTAAAGGGACATCCGCCTACGAGCAGTACTTC. Its translation: CASSKGTSAYEQYF.

To note about this clonotype: With a much larger clone just one base away, this may be a read error. The chain has TRBV20-1 and TRBJ1-2; weak D call: TRBD1 (6 bases). Germline CDR1 is DFQATT and CDR2 is SNEGSKA (reference sequence). This CDR3 region has 13 residues. CDR3 in amino acids: CSASQRGVGGYPF. CDR3 coding DNA: TGCAGTGCTAGCCAGAGGGGGGTAGGCGGCTACCCCTTC.

The J gene is TRBJ1-2, the V gene TRBV18; no clear D gene. The germline V and J ends were trimmed by 1 base and 2 bases, with 11 bases remaining between them. There are 15 residues in the CDR3. Germline CDR1 reads KGHSH; CDR2 reads LQKENI. The CDR3 DNA is TGTGCCAGCTCACCACTTTCAGGCTCAAACTATGGCTACACCTTC. Amino acids: CASSPLSGSNYGYTF.

This clonotype was counted at least ten times. The chain is built from TRBV20-1 and TRBJ2-3; D remains ambiguous. V was pared by 5 bases and J by 4 bases, with 22 bases between. CDR3 length equals 16 residues. The V gene's germline CDR1 is DFQATT and CDR2 SNEGSKA (reference sequence). The CDR3 bases are TGCAGTGCTCCCACCGGGTATGGGCAGGCCCCAGATACGCAGTATTTT. Amino acid sequence: CSAPTGYGQAPDTQYF.

This clonotype was seen ten or more times. The chain combines TRBV27 with TRBJ1-5, with D perhaps TRBD1 (5 bases). This CDR3 is 13 amino acids long. The germline V gene has CDR1 MNHEY and CDR2 SMNVEV (reference sequence). Trimming stripped 2 bases from V and 7 bases from J, with 9 bases between. Here the CDR3 reads CASSLVWGQPQHF. The CDR3 DNA sequence: TGTGCCAGCAGTTTAGTTTGGGGGCAGCCCCAGCATTTT.

This clonotype showed up many times. This chain links TRBV20-1 with TRBJ2-2, with 10 bases identical to TRBD1. Germline V gives CDR1 DFQATT, CDR2 SNEGSKA (reference sequence). The length of the CDR3 is 17 residues. V was clipped by 5 bases and J by 5 bases; unmatched bases: 14. The CDR3 region is CSAPKRGTGDQTGELFF. CDR3 sequence (DNA): TGCAGTGCTCCGAAAAGGGGGACAGGGGACCAGACCGGGGAGCTGTTTTTT.

Points on this clonotype: A clone one base away is much larger, so this may be a read error. The chain recombines TRBV5-1 with TRBJ2-1, with TRBD1 matching 10 bases. Unmatched junction bases numbered 12, after V lost 4 bases and J lost 8 bases. Germline CDR1 SGHRS, CDR2 YFSETQ. CDR3 size: 16 residues. The CDR3 protein is CASSPPGTGVGYEQFF. DNA for the CDR3: TGCGCCAGCAGCCCGCCCGGGACAGGGGTCGGCTATGAGCAGTTCTTC.

This clonotype was seen repeatedly, ten times or more. This rearrangement joins TRBV20-1 to TRBJ2-7; weak D call: TRBD1 (5 bases). The V gene's germline CDR1 is DFQATT and CDR2 SNEGSKA (reference sequence). With 3 bases removed from V and 7 bases from J, the gap between germline ends came to 10 bases. The length of the CDR3 is 11 residues. The CDR3 sequence: CSARPGQEQYF. Written as DNA, the CDR3 is TGCAGTGCTAGGCCAGGGCAAGAGCAGTACTTC.

This clonotype was detected many times. V and J are TRBV5-6 and TRBJ2-3; D remains ambiguous. The V gene lost 4 bases and the J gene lost 5 bases, with 14 bases spanning the gap. The germline V gene encodes CDR1 SGHDT and CDR2 YYEEEE. CDR3 size: 14 residues. The CDR3 loop is CASSLFDRRDTQYF. CDR3 DNA sequence: TGTGCCAGCAGCCTCTTTGATCGGCGAGATACGCAGTATTTT.

In this sample, this clonotype turned up many times. This rearrangement joins TRBV2 to TRBJ2-5, with D hard to call. Looked up from germline, CDR1 is SNHLY and CDR2 is FYNNEI. V lost 4 bases and J 0 bases, leaving 12 bases between the germline ends. The CDR3 is 15 residues long. The CDR3 DNA sequence: TGTGCCAGCAGTGGGGGAACTACCAACCAAGAGACCCAGTACTTC. It yields the protein CASSGGTTNQETQYF.